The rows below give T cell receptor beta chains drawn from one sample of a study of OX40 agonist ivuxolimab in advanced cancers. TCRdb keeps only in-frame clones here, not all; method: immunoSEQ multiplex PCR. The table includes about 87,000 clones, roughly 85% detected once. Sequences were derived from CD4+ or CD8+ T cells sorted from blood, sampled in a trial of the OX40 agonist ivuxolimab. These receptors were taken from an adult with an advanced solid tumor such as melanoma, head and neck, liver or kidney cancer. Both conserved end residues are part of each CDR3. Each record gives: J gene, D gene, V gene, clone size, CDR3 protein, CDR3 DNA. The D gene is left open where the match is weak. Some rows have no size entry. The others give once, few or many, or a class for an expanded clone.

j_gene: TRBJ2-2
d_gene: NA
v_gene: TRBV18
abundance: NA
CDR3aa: CASSPQTVAGELFF
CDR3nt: TGTGCCAGCTCACCCCAGACAGTCGCCGGGGAGCTGTTTTTT

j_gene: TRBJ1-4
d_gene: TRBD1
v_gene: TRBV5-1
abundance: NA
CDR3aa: CASSPQGGFSNEKLFF
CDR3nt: TGCGCCAGCAGCCCACAGGGGGGGTTTTCTAATGAAAAACTGTTTTTT

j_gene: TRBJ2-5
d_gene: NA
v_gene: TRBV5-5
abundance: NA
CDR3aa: CASSQNRGGRTQYF
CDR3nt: TGTGCCAGCAGCCAAAACAGGGGGGGACGGACCCAGTACTTC

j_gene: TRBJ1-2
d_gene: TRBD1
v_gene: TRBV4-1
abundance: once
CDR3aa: CASSQSQGTPVRYTF
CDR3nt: TGCGCCAGCAGCCAATCACAGGGGACGCCGGTGCGCTACACCTTC

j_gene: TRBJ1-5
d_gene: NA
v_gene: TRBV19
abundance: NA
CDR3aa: CASSSGTGGLQPQHF
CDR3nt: TGTGCCAGTAGTAGCGGGACCGGGGGTCTTCAGCCCCAGCATTTT

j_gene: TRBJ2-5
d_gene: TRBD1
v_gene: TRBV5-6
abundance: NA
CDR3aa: CASSFWDRQETQYF
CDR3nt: TGTGCCAGCAGCTTCTGGGACAGACAAGAGACCCAGTACTTC

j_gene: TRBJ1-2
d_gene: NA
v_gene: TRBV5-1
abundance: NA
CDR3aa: CASSDPSGSPNYGYTF
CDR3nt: TGCGCCAGCAGCGATCCCTCGGGGTCCCCTAACTATGGCTACACCTTC

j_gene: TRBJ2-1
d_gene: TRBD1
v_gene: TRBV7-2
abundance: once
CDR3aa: CASSPQGTGGYNEQFF
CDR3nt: TGTGCCAGCAGCCCCCAAGGGACAGGGGGGTACAATGAGCAGTTCTTC

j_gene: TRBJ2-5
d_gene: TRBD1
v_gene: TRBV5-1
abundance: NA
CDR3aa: CASSEGTGRETQYF
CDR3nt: TGCGCCAGCAGCGAGGGGACAGGGCGAGAGACCCAGTACTTC

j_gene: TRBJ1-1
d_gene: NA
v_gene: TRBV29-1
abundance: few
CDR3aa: CSVGTRIDTEAFF
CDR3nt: TGCAGCGTTGGGACAAGGATCGACACTGAAGCTTTCTTT

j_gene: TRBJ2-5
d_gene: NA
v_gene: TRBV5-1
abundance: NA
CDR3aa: CASSWGPGQEETQYF
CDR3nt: TGCGCCAGCAGCTGGGGGCCAGGGCAGGAAGAGACCCAGTACTTC

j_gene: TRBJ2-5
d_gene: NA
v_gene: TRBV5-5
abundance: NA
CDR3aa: CASSLAGATTQYF
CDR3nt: TGTGCCAGCAGCTTGGCCGGTGCCACCACCCAGTACTTC

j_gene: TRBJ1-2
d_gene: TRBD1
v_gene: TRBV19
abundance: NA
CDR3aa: CASSIDLEQGVSGYTF
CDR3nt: TGTGCCAGTAGTATAGATCTTGAACAGGGGGTCAGTGGCTACACCTTC

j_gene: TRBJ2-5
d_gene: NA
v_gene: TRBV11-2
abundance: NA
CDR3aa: CASSPRTGQETQYF
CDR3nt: TGTGCCAGCAGCCCCCGGACCGGGCAAGAGACCCAGTACTTC

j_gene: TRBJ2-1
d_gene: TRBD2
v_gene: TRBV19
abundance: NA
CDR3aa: CASRVRGGLAGEQFF
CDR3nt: TGTGCCAGTAGGGTTCGGGGGGGACTAGCCGGTGAGCAGTTCTTC

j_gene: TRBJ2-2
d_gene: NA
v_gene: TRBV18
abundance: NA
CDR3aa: CASSPRTETNTGELFF
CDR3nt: TGTGCCAGCTCACCCAGGACAGAAACGAACACCGGGGAGCTGTTTTTT

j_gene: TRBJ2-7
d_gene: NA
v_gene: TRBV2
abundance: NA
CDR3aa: CASIGGPVQYF
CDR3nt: TGTGCCAGCATTGGGGGGCCCGTGCAGTACTTC